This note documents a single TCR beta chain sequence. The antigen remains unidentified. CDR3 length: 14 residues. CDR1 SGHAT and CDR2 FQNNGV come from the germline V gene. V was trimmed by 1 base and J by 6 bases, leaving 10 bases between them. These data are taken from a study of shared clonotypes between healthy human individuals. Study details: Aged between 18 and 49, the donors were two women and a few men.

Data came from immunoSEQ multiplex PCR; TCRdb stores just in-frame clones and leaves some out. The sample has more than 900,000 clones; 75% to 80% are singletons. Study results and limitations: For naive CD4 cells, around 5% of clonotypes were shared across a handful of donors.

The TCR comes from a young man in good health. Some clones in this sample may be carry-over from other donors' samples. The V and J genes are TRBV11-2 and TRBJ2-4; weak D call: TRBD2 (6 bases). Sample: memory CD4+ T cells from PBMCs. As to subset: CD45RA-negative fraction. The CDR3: CASSLGTILNIQYF. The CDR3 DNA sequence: TGTGCCAGCAGCTTAGGGACTATCTTAAACATTCAGTACTTC.